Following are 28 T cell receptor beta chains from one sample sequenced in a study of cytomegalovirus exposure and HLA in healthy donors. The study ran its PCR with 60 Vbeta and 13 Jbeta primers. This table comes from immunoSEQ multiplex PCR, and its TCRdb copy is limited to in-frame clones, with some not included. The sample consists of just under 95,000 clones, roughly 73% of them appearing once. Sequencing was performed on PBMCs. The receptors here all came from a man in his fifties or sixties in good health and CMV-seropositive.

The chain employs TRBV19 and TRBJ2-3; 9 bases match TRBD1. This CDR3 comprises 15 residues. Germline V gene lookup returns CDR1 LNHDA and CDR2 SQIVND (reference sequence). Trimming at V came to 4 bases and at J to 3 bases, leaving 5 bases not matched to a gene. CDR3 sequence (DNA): TGTGCCAGTAGTAAGGGACAGGGTGGAACAGATACGCAGTATTTT. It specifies CASSKGQGGTDTQYF.

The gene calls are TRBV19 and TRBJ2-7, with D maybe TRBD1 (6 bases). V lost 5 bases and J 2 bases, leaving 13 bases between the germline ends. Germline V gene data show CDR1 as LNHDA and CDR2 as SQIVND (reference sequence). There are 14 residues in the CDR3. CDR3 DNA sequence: TGTGCCAGTAGTGAAACAGGGATCCCCTACGAGCAGTACTTC. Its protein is CASSETGIPYEQYF.

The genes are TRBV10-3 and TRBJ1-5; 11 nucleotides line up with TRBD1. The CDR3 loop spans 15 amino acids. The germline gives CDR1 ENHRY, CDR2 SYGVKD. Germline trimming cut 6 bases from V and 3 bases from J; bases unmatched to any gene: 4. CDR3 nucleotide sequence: TGTGCCATCAGGGGGACAGGGGGTGACAATCAGCCCCAGCATTTT. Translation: CAIRGTGGDNQPQHF.

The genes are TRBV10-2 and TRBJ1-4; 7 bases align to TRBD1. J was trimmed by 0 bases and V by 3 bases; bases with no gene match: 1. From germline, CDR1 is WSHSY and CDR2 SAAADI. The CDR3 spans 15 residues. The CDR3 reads CASSEQGTTNEKLFF. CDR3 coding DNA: TGCGCCAGCAGTGAACAGGGGACAACTAATGAAAAACTGTTTTTT.

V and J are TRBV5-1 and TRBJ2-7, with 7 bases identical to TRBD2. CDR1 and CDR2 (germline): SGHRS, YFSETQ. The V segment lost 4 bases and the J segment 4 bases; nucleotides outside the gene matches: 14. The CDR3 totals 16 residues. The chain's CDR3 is CASSADSPGGFYEQYF. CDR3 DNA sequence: TGCGCCAGCAGCGCCGATTCGCCGGGAGGTTTTTACGAGCAGTACTTC.

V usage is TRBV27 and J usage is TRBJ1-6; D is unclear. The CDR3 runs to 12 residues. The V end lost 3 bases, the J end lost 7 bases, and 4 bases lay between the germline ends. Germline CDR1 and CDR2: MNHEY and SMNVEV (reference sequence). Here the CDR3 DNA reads TGTGCCAGCAGTTTGCGGAATTCACCCCTCCACTTT. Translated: CASSLRNSPLHF.

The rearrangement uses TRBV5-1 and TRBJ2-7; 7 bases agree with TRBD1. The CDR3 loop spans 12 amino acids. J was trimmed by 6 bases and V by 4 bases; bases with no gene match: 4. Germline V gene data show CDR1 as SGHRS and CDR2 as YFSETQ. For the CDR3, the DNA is TGCGCCAGCAGCATACAGGGGAGCGAGCAGTACTTC. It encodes CASSIQGSEQYF.

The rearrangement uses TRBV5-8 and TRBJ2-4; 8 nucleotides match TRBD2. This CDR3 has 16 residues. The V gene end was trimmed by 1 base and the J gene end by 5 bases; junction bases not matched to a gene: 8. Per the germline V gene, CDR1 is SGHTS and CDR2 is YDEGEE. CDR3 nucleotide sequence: TGTGCCAGCAGCTTGCAAGCGCTAGCGGGCGAAAACATTCAGTACTTC. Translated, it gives CASSLQALAGENIQYF.

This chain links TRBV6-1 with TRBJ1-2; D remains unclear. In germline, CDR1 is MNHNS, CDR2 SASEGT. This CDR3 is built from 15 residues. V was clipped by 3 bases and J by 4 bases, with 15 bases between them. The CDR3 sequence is CASSEADLRGYGYTF. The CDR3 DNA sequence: TGTGCCAGCAGTGAGGCCGATCTCCGAGGCTATGGCTACACCTTC.

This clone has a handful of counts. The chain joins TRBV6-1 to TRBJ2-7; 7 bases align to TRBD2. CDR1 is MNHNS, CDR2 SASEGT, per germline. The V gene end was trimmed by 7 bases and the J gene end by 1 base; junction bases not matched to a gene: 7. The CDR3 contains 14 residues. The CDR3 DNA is TGTGCCAGCAACGGGGGGACGGGGTCCTACGAGCAGTACTTC. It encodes CASNGGTGSYEQYF.

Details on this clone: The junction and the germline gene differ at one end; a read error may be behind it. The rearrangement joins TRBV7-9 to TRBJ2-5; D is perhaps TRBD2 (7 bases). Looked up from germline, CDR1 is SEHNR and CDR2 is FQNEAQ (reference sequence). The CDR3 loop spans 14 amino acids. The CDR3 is CSSSLQGGGETQYF. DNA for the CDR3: TGTTCCAGCAGCTTGCAGGGAGGGGGAGAGACCCAGTACTTC.

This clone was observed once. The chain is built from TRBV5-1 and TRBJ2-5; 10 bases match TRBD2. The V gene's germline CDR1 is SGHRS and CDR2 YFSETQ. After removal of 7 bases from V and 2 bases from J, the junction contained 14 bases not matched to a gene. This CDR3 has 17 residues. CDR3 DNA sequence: TGCGCCAGCTCACCAAAAACACTAGCGGGGTTACAAGAGACCCAGTACTTC. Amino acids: CASSPKTLAGLQETQYF.

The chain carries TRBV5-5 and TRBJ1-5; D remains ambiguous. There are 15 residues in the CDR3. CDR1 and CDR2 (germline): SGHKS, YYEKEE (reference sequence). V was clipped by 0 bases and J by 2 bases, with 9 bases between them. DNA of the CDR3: TGTGCCAGCAGCTTGGTTCCCGGGGGCAATCAGCCCCAGCATTTT. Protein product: CASSLVPGGNQPQHF.

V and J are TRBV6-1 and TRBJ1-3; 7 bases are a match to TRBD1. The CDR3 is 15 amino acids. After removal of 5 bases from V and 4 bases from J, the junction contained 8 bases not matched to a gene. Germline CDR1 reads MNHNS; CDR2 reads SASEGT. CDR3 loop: CASSRETGWGNTIYF. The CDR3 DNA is TGTGCCAGCAGTCGGGAGACAGGGTGGGGAAACACCATATATTTT.

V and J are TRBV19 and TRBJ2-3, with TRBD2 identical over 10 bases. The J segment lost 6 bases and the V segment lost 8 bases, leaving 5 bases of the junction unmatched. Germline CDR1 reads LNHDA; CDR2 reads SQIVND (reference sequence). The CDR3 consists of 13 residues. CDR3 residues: CASQRGGRDTQYF. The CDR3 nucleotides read TGTGCCAGTCAGCGGGGGGGCCGGGATACGCAGTATTTT.

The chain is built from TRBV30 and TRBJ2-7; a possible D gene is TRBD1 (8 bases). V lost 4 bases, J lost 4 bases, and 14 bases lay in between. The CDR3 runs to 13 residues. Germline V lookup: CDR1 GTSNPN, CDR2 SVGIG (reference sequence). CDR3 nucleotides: TGTGCCTGGATGGCACAGGGGGGGTACGAGCAGTACTTC. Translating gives CAWMAQGGYEQYF.

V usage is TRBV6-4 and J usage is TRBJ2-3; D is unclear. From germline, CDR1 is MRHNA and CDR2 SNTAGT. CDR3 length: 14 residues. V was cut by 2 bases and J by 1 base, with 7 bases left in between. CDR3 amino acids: CASSDGHGTDTQYF. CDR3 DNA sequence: TGTGCCAGCAGTGACGGGCACGGCACAGATACGCAGTATTTT.

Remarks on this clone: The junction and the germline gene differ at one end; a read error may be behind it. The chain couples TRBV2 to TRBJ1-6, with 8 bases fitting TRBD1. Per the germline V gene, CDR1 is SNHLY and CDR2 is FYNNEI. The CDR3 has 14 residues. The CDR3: CASRDRAINSPLNF. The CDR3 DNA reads TGTGCCAGCAGGGACAGGGCGATTAATTCACCCCTCAACTTT.

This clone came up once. CDR3 DNA sequence: TGCGCCAGCAGCACCCGCGAGACGGGGTATAATTCACCCCTCCACTTT. Protein product: CASSTRETGYNSPLHF. The chain links TRBV5-1 to TRBJ1-6; D not resolved. The germline gives CDR1 SGHRS, CDR2 YFSETQ. This CDR3 is built from 16 residues. V lost 4 bases to trimming and J lost 4 bases, with 15 bases between them.

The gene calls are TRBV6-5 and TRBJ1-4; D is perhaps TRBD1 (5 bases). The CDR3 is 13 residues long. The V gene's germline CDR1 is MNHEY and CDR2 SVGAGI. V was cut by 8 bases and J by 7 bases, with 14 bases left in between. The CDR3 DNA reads TGTGCCAGCGGGCCGGCAGGGCCTGAAAAACTGTTTTTT. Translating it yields CASGPAGPEKLFF.

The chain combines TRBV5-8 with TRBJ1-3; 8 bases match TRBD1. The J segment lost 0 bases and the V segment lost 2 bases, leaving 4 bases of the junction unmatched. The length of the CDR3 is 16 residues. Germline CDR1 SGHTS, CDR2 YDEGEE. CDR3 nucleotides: TGTGCCAGCAGCTTTCGACAGGGGAGCTCTGGAAACACCATATATTTT. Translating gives CASSFRQGSSGNTIYF.

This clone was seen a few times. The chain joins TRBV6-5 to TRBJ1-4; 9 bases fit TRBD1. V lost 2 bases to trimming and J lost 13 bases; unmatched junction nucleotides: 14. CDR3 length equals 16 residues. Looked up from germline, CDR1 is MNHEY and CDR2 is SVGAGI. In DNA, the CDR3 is TGTGCCAGCAGTTACACACAACCGGGACAGGGAAAACCACTGTTTTTT. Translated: CASSYTQPGQGKPLFF.

This CDR3 reads CASGRGQFNQPQHF. The CDR3 region has the DNA TGTGCCAGTGGAAGGGGACAGTTCAATCAGCCCCAGCATTTT. This chain uses TRBV19 with TRBJ1-5; 7 positions agree with TRBD1. From germline, CDR1 is LNHDA and CDR2 SQIVND (reference sequence). The CDR3 contains 14 residues. V dropped 8 bases and J dropped 3; count of bases not matched to a gene: 7.

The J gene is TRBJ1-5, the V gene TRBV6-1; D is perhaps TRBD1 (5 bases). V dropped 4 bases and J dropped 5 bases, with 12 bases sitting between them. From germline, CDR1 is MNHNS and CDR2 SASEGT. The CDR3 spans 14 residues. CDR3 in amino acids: CASSVRSGHQPQHF. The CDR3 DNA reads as TGTGCCAGCAGTGTAAGATCAGGGCATCAGCCCCAGCATTTT.

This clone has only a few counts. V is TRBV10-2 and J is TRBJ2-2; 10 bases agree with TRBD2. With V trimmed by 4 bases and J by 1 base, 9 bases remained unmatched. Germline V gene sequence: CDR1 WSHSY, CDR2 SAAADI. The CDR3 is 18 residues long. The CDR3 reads CASSAKRGGFVNTGELFF. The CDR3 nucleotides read TGCGCCAGCAGTGCGAAGCGGGGGGGGTTCGTGAACACCGGGGAGCTGTTTTTT.

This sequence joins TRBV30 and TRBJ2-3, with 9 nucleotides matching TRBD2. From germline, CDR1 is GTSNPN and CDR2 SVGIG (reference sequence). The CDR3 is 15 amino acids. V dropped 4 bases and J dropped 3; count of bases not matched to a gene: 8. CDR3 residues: CAWKSAGGGTDTQYF. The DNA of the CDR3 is TGTGCCTGGAAATCAGCGGGGGGTGGGACAGATACGCAGTATTTT.

CDR3 bases: TGTGCCAGCAGTCGGACAGGGCTAACTGAAGCTTTCTTT. Translated, it gives CASSRTGLTEAFF. This rearrangement joins TRBV6-5 to TRBJ1-1; TRBD1 matches 8 bases. Trimming cost V 5 bases and J 5 bases; bases outside gene matches: 4. In germline, CDR1 is MNHEY, CDR2 SVGAGI. The CDR3 is 13 residues long.

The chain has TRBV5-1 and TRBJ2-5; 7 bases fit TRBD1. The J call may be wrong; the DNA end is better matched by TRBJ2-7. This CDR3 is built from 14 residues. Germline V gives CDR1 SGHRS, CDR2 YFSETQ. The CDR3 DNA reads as TGCGCCAGCAGCGAGACAGGGTTAAAAGACGAGCAGTACTTC. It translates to CASSETGLKDEQYF.